This TCR beta chain is from a study of chemoradiotherapy in HPV16-positive cancers. Trimming stripped 6 bases from V and 4 bases from J, with 13 bases between. The length of the CDR3 is 14 residues. Per the germline V gene, CDR1 is MDHEN and CDR2 is SYDVKM. Using immunoSEQ multiplex PCR, the repertoire was profiled, and TCRdb retains in-frame clones only, with some absent. The table records about 2,900 clones, 87% of them present only once. The sequences come from tumor tissue, collected from a patient who underwent chemoradiotherapy. The V and J genes are TRBV28 and TRBJ1-5; TRBD1 is a possible D gene (5 bases). The clonotype comes from a human donor with HPV-associated anogenital cancer. DNA of the CDR3: TGTGCCAGCAGAACGCAGGGCCAGAATCAGCCCCAGCATTTT. This translates into CASRTQGQNQPQHF.